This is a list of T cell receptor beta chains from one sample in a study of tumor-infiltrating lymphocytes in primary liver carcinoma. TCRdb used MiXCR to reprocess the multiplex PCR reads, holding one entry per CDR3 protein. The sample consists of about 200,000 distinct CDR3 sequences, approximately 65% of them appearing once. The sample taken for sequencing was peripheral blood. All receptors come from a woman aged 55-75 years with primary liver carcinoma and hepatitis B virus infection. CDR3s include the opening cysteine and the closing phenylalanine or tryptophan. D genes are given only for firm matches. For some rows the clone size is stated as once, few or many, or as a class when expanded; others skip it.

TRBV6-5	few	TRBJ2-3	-	TGTGCCAGCATGGAAAGCGCCCTACCCACAGATACGCAGTATTTT	CASMESALPTDTQYF
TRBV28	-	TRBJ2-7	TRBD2	TGTGCCAGCACTCGGACTAGCGGCTACGAGCAGTACTTC	CASTRTSGYEQYF
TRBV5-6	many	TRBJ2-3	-	TGTGCCAGCAGCTTGGTGCGAACCGGGACGCGGCGCAATACGCAGTATTTT	CASSLVRTGTRRNTQYF
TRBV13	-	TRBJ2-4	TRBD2	TGTACCAGCAGTTTATTGGGTGCTAGCGGGATAGGGGCCAAAAACATTCAGTACTTC	CTSSLLGASGIGAKNIQYF
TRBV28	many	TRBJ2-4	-	TGTGCCAGCAGTTTAAGGGGTTGGGACATTCAGTACTTC	CASSLRGWDIQYF
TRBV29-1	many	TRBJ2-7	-	TGCAGCGTTGAAGATCGGGCCGGGAACTACGAGCAGTACTTC	CSVEDRAGNYEQYF
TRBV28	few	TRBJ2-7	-	TGTGCCAGCAGCCAAACCCACGGGGGAGGCAACGAGCAGTACTTC	CASSQTHGGGNEQYF
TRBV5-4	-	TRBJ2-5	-	TGTGCCAGCAGCCAGGGAGAGACACCTTCAAGGGAGACCCAGTACTTC	CASSQGETPSRETQYF
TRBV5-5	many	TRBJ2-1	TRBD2	TGTGCCAGCAGCTCAACTAGCGGGAGCCGGTACAATGAGCAGTTCTTC	CASSSTSGSRYNEQFF
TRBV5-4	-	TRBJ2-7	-	TGTGCCAGTTCACCGGGGGATTTATACTCCTACGAGCAGTACTTC	CASSPGDLYSYEQYF
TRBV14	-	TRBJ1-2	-	TGTGCCAGCAGCCCGGACAAGGTAAGCGGCTACACCTTC	CASSPDKVSGYTF
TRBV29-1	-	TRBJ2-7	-	TGTGGTGTTGGGACAATAAGCGCCTACGAGCAGTACTTC	CGVGTISAYEQYF
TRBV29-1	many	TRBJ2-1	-	TGCAGCGTTCGGTCGGCAGACTCCTACAATGAGCAGTTCTTC	CSVRSADSYNEQFF
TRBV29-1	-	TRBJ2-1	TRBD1	TGCAGCGTTGACTCTGGACGAACAGGGGACAACAGTGAGCAGTTCTTC	CSVDSGRTGDNSEQFF
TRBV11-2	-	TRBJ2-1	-	TGTGACAATAGCACGGGACTTCGGGAGTTCTTC	CDNSTGLREFF
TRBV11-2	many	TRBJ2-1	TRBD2	TGTGCCAGCAGCTTAACTAGCGGGAGGGCCGGGCAGTTCTTC	CASSLTSGRAGQFF
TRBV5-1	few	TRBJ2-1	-	TGCGCCAGCAGCCCGGGGGACTCCCTTCTGGGCAATGAGCAGTTCTTC	CASSPGDSLLGNEQFF
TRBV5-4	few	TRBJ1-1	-	TGTGCCAGCAGCTTGGATCGGGGGCGGAACACTGAAGCTTTCTTT	CASSLDRGRNTEAFF
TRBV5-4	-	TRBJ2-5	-	TGTGCCAGCAGCTTGGACAAGGCCGTCAAATACTTC	CASSLDKAVKYF
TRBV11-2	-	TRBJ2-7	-	TGTGCCAGCAGTTCGGGGTGGGCGTCCACCGAGCAGTACTTC	CASSSGWASTEQYF
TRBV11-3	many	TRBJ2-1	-	TGTGCCAGCAGCTTACCAAACCGGGAGGAGCAGTTCTTC	CASSLPNREEQFF
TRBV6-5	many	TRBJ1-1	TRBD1	TGTGCCAGCAGTCCGGACAGGCGCCCTTTAAAAGCTTTCTTT	CASSPDRRPLKAFF
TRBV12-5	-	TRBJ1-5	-	TGTGCTAATGGTTTGGTACTACCAGGGGCGGGCAATCAGCCCCAGCATTTT	CANGLVLPGAGNQPQHF
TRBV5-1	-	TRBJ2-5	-	TGCGCCAGCAGCTTGGGGTTCGAAGAGACCCAGTACTTC	CASSLGFEETQYF
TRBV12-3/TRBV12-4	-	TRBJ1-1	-	TGTTCCAGCAGATTAAGACAAGATACTGAAGCTTTCTTT	CSSRLRQDTEAFF
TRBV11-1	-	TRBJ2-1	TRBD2	TGTGCCAAGACATTCCGGGCTAGCGGGAGGCCTCATAGGGTTGAGCAGTTCTTC	CAKTFRASGRPHRVEQFF
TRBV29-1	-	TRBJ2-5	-	TGCAGCGTTGAAAAATTCTCAGAGACCCAGAACTTC	CSVEKFSETQNF
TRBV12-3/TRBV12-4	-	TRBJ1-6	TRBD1	TGTGCCAGCAGTTTAGTACTAGGACAGGGTGGGGGGAATAATTCACCCCTCCACTTT	CASSLVLGQGGGNNSPLHF
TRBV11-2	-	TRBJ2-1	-	TGTGCCAGCAGAAGTATGTTGGATGAGCAGTTCTTC	CASRSMLDEQFF
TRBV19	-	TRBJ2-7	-	TGTGCCAGTAGTCCCGAGGGCGCAACCTACGAGCAGTACTTC	CASSPEGATYEQYF
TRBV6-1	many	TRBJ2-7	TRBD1	TGTGCCAGCAGGGGGAACCCCGGGACAGATTCCTACGAGCAGTACTTC	CASRGNPGTDSYEQYF
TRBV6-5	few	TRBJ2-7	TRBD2	TGTGCCAGCAGACCGACTAGCGGGAGCTCCTACGAGCCGTATTTC	CASRPTSGSSYEPYF
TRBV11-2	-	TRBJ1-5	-	TGTGCTAGCAGCGCGACAGTCAATCAGCCCCAGCATTTT	CASSATVNQPQHF
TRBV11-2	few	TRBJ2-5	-	TGTGCCAGCAGCTTAGGGGCTAGCAGACAAGAGACCCAGTACTTC	CASSLGASRQETQYF
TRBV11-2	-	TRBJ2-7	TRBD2	TGTGCCAGTAGCTTAGATAGGGGACTAGTTCCCGAGCAAAACTTC	CASSLDRGLVPEQNF
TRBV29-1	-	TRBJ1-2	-	TGCAGCTTTGACCGGCAAGACTATGGCTACACCTTC	CSFDRQDYGYTF
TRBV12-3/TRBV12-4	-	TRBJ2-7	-	TGTGCCAGCAGTTTAGGGACCCCTCGCTCCAAGCAGTACTTC	CASSLGTPRSKQYF
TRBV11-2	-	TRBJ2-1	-	TGTGCTAGCAGCTTCGGCTACTATGAGCAGTTCTTC	CASSFGYYEQFF
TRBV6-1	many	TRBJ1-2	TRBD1	TGTGCCTCCGGACAGGGCTCGTATGGCTACACCTTC	CASGQGSYGYTF
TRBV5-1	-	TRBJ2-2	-	TGCGCCAGCAGCTTACGAGGGCCTAACACCGAGGAGCTGTTTTTT	CASSLRGPNTEELFF
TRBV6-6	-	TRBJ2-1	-	TGTGCCAGCAGTTACTCCAGACAGAAGGGTGGCAATGAGCAGTTCTTC	CASSYSRQKGGNEQFF
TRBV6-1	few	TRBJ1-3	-	TGTGCCAGCACCCCGGACATTACCTTCTCGAGCTCTGGAAACACCATATATTTT	CASTPDITFSSSGNTIYF
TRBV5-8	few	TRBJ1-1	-	TGTGCCAGCAGCTCTAGCAGGGACACTGAAGCTTTCTTT	CASSSSRDTEAFF